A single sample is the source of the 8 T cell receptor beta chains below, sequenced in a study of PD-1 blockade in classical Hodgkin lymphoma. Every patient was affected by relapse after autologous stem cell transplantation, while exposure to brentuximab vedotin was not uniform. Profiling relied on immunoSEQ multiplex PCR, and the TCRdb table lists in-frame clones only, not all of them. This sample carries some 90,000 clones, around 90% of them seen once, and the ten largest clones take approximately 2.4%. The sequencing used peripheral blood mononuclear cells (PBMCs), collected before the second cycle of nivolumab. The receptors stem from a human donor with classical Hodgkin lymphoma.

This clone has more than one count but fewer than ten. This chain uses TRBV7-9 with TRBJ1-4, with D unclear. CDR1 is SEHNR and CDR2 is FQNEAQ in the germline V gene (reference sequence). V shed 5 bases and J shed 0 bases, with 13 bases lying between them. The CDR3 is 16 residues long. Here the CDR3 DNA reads TGTGCCAGCAGCCCGGCCCTAACTGCAACTAATGAAAAACTGTTTTTT. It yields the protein CASSPALTATNEKLFF.

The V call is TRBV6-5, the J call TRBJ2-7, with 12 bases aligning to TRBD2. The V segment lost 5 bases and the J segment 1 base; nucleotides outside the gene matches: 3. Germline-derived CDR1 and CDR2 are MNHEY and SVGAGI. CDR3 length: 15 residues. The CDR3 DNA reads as TGTGCCAGCAGTGGAGGGACTAGCGGGTCCTACGAGCAGTACTTC. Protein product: CASSGGTSGSYEQYF.

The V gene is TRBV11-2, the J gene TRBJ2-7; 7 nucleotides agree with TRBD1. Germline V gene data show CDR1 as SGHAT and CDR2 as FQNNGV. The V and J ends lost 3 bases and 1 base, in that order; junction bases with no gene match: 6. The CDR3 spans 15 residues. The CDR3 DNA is TGTGCCAGCAGCTTCAACCGGGACAGTTCCTACGAGCAGTACTTC. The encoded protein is CASSFNRDSSYEQYF.

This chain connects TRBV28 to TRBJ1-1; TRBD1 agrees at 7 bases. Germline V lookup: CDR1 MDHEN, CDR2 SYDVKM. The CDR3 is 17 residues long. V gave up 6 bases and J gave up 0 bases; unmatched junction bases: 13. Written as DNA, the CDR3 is TGTGCCAGCAGCCATACGACAGGGAGAAGAATGAACACTGAAGCTTTCTTT. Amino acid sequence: CASSHTTGRRMNTEAFF.

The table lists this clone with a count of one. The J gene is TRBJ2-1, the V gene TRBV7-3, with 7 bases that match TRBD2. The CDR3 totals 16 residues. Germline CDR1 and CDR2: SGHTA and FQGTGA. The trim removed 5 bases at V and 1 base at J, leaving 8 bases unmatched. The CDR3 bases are TGTGCCAGCAGCCCAGCCGGACTAGTTTCCTACAATGAGCAGTTCTTC. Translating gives CASSPAGLVSYNEQFF.

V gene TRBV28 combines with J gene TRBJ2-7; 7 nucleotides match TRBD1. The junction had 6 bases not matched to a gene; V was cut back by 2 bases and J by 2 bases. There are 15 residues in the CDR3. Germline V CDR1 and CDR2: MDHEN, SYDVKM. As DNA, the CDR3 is TGTGCCAGCAGTTTAGTAGGCCAGGGGGCCTACGAGCAGTACTTC. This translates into CASSLVGQGAYEQYF. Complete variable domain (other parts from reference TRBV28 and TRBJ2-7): DVKVTQSSRYLVKRTGEKVFLECVQDMDHENMFWYRQDPGLGLRLIYFSYDVKMKEKGDIPEGYSVSREKKERFSLILESASTNQTSMYLCASSLVGQGAYEQYFGPGTRLTVT.

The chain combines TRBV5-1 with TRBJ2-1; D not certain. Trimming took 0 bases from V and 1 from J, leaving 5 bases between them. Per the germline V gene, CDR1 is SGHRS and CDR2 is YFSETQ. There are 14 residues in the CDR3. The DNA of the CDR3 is TGCGCCAGCAGCTTGGAGCAGTCCTACAATGAGCAGTTCTTC. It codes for CASSLEQSYNEQFF.

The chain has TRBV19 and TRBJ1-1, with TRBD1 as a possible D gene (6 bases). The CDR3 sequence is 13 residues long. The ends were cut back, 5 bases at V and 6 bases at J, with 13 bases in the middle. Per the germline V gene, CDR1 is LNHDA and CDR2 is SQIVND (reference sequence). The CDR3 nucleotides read TGTGCCAGTAGTTGGCAGGGGTTGCCTGAAGCTTTCTTT. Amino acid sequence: CASSWQGLPEAFF.